The 30 T cell receptor beta chains below all came from one sample that was sequenced in a study of Ad26.COV2.S vaccination and SARS-CoV-2 variants (dated by TCRdb to the early 2020s). Library generation was performed with the immunoSEQ multiplex PCR assay. TCRdb limited this immuneACCESS table to in-frame rearrangements with V and J called. A share of clones is missing; checked studies link under half to unresolved V genes, and the rest is unexplained. The sample table contains about 330,000 clones; only one count was recorded for 85% to 90% of them. The ten largest clones add up to 5.5% of the sample. The label giving this sample's treatment or condition can be read as: 19 received Ad26.COV2.S at low or high dose, single or two shots; several received placebo; per-sample allocation not given. Repertoires of vaccine and placebo recipients were sequenced from samples collected on day 63 after the first injection.

This specimen consisted of peripheral blood, obtained in a trial of Ad26.COV2.S vaccine versus placebo. These TCRs come from a person aged 18 to 59 who received the Ad26.COV2.S COVID-19 vaccine or a placebo.

This clone was detected once. This sequence joins TRBV27 and TRBJ2-1; D may be TRBD1 (6 bases). This CDR3 is built from 14 residues. V shed 5 bases and J shed 6 bases, with 14 bases lying between them. The germline V gene has CDR1 MNHEY and CDR2 SMNVEV (reference sequence). The CDR3 DNA sequence: TGTGCCAGCAGTCGTCGGGACAATTCCAATGAGCAGTTCTTC. Its translation is CASSRRDNSNEQFF.

The CDR3 loop is CASSLRNPNTEAFF. CDR3 nucleotides: TGCGCCAGCAGCTTACGGAACCCAAACACTGAAGCTTTCTTT. The chain joins TRBV5-1 to TRBJ1-1; D unclear. Looked up from germline, CDR1 is SGHRS and CDR2 is YFSETQ. Trimming cost V 2 bases and J 2 bases, with 10 bases left between them. This CDR3 has 14 amino acids.

The chain uses TRBV9 and TRBJ2-7; possible D gene TRBD1, 5 bases. Trimming left V 4 bases short and J 2 bases short, with 16 bases between. Germline values: CDR1 SGDLS, CDR2 YYNGEE. This CDR3 has 15 amino acids. CDR3 amino acids: CASSPHPTETYEQYF. CDR3 DNA: TGTGCCAGCAGCCCTCACCCGACAGAGACCTACGAGCAGTACTTC.

The chain joins TRBV30 to TRBJ2-5; D gene uncertain. Between the trimmed V and J ends, which lost 5 bases and 10 bases, there was a span of 17 bases. The CDR3 has 12 residues. Germline V gene lookup returns CDR1 GTSNPN and CDR2 SVGIG (reference sequence). For the CDR3, the DNA is TGTGCCTGGGCCCTCCCGAGTTCTATCCAGTACTTC. Protein product: CAWALPSSIQYF.

The chain links TRBV10-3 to TRBJ2-1, with a weak D call TRBD2 (6 bases). V lost 4 bases and J lost 9, with 19 bases in between. Germline CDR1 is ENHRY and CDR2 is SYGVKD. The CDR3 is 15 residues long. CDR3: CAISVRRVRYSEQFF. The CDR3 DNA follows: TGTGCCATCAGTGTTCGGAGGGTACGATATAGTGAGCAGTTCTTC.

The chain has TRBV7-2 and TRBJ1-5; possible D gene TRBD1, 5 bases. The CDR3 is 13 residues long. Germline CDR1 reads SGHTA; CDR2 reads FQGNSA. Trimming shortened V by 5 bases and J by 5 bases, and 10 bases separated the two germline ends. The CDR3 sequence is CASSLGRDQPQHF. CDR3 sequence (DNA): TGTGCCAGCAGCCTAGGCAGGGATCAGCCCCAGCATTTT.

The rearrangement joins TRBV19 to TRBJ1-2; possibly TRBD1 for D (6 bases). CDR1 and CDR2 from the germline V gene are LNHDA and SQIVND (reference sequence). Trimming removed 7 bases from V and 4 bases from J, with 22 bases in between. The CDR3 consists of 16 residues. The DNA of the CDR3 is TGTGCCAGTATCCCCCCCAGGAAGCAGGGGAGCTATGGCTACACCTTC. Translated: CASIPPRKQGSYGYTF.

V usage is TRBV7-2 and J usage is TRBJ2-4, with D maybe TRBD1 (5 bases). The CDR3 covers 15 residues. Trimming shortened V by 0 bases and J by 0 bases, and 6 bases separated the two germline ends. The germline gives CDR1 SGHTA, CDR2 FQGNSA. The CDR3: CASSLAGPAKNIQYF. CDR3 nucleotide sequence: TGTGCCAGCAGCTTAGCGGGGCCAGCCAAAAACATTCAGTACTTC.

V gene TRBV6-2 or TRBV6-3 combines with J gene TRBJ2-7, with D unresolved. V lost 6 bases and J 7 bases, leaving 25 bases between the germline ends. The CDR3 consists of 16 residues. Germline V gene lookup returns CDR1 MNHEY and CDR2 SVGEGT. The CDR3 nucleotides read TGTGCCAGCAGCCCCCCAGGAGCCCGAGAAGGGCGGGAGCAGTACTTC. Protein sequence: CASSPPGAREGREQYF.

This chain joins TRBV24-1 and TRBJ2-1, with 10 bases fitting TRBD1. Germline CDR1 is KGHDR and CDR2 is SFDVKD. The CDR3 length is 16 residues. With V trimmed by 4 bases and J by 5 bases, 7 bases remained unmatched. The CDR3 is CATSDRGTGVDNEQFF. CDR3 DNA: TGTGCCACCAGTGACAGGGGGACAGGGGTCGACAATGAGCAGTTCTTC.

The V gene is TRBV27, the J gene TRBJ2-7; 14 positions agree with TRBD2. This CDR3 is built from 16 residues. V lost 5 bases and J lost 6; bases outside the gene matches: 9. CDR1 and CDR2 (germline): MNHEY, SMNVEV (reference sequence). Written as DNA, the CDR3 is TGTGCCAGCAGTAGATCGACTAGCGGGGGGGCGGGCGAGCAGTACTTC. Amino acids: CASSRSTSGGAGEQYF.

V and J are TRBV20-1 and TRBJ2-3; no clear D. This CDR3 is built from 11 residues. CDR1 is DFQATT, CDR2 SNEGSKA, per germline (reference sequence). Trimming cost V 5 bases and J 7 bases, with 10 bases left between them. The CDR3 is CSAPNANTQYF. DNA for the CDR3: TGCAGTGCTCCTAATGCTAATACGCAGTATTTT.

This chain links TRBV6-5 with TRBJ1-1; no reliable D call. The germline V and J ends were trimmed by 6 bases and 0 bases, with 11 bases remaining between them. Looked up from germline, CDR1 is MNHEY and CDR2 is SVGAGI. This CDR3 comprises 14 residues. The CDR3 region is CASSLLEMNTEAFF. DNA of the CDR3: TGTGCCAGCAGCCTACTTGAAATGAACACTGAAGCTTTCTTT.

This chain connects TRBV2 to TRBJ1-2; no clear D. Looked up from germline, CDR1 is SNHLY and CDR2 is FYNNEI. Trimming shortened V by 6 bases and J by 4 bases, and 12 bases separated the two germline ends. The length of the CDR3 is 13 residues. The CDR3 region has the DNA TGTGCCAGCAGATCGGACGGATCCTATGGCTACACCTTC. It is translated as CASRSDGSYGYTF.

V is TRBV6-1 and J is TRBJ1-2, with a possible D match to TRBD1 (5 bases). Germline values: CDR1 MNHNS, CDR2 SASEGT. V dropped 3 bases and J dropped 4 bases, with 12 bases sitting between them. The CDR3 sequence is 14 residues long. The CDR3 loop is CASSDGGDLYGYTF. The DNA for the CDR3 is TGTGCCAGCAGTGATGGGGGGGACCTCTATGGCTACACCTTC.

The chain is built from TRBV20-1 and TRBJ2-7; 14 bases agree with TRBD2. V was clipped by 3 bases and J by 2 bases; unmatched bases: 3. The CDR3 runs to 15 residues. CDR1 is DFQATT and CDR2 is SNEGSKA in the germline V gene (reference sequence). The CDR3 region is CSASGTSGSTYEQYV. The CDR3 region has the DNA TGCAGTGCTAGTGGGACTAGCGGGAGTACCTACGAGCAGTACGTC.

The V and J genes are TRBV5-4 and TRBJ2-5, with D possibly matching TRBD1 (5 bases). Trimming removed 0 bases at V and 1 base at J, with 10 bases between. Germline V gene sequence: CDR1 SGHNT, CDR2 YYREEE (reference sequence). This CDR3 is 15 amino acids long. The CDR3 loop reads CASSLVGQGQETQYF. The CDR3 bases are TGTGCCAGCAGCTTGGTTGGGCAGGGCCAAGAGACCCAGTACTTC.

This clone was counted a single time. This chain joins TRBV9 and TRBJ2-1; D may match TRBD1 or TRBD2 (5 bases each). Germline assignment: CDR1 SGDLS and CDR2 YYNGEE. Between the trimmed V and J ends, which lost 1 base and 6 bases, there was a span of 11 bases. CDR3 length equals 14 residues. The CDR3 reads CASSVSVGGNEQFF. CDR3 sequence (DNA): TGTGCCAGCAGCGTATCCGTTGGGGGCAATGAGCAGTTCTTC.

The rearrangement uses TRBV11-2 and TRBJ1-6, with 8 bases aligning to TRBD1. CDR3 length equals 15 residues. V gave up 2 bases and J gave up 7 bases; unmatched junction bases: 4. The V gene's germline CDR1 is SGHAT and CDR2 FQNNGV. The CDR3 DNA reads TGTGCCAGCAGCTTAATACGGACAGGGAATTCACCCCTCCACTTT. This encodes CASSLIRTGNSPLHF. The full variable domain, with the rest looked up from reference TRBV11-2 and TRBJ1-6, is EAGVAQSPRYKIIEKRQSVAFWCNPISGHATLYWYQQILGQGPKLLIQFQNNGVVDDSQLPKDRFSAERLKGVDSTLKIQPAKLEDSAVYLCASSLIRTGNSPLHFGNGTRLTVT.

The genes are TRBV12-5 and TRBJ2-2; 7 bases line up with TRBD1. J gave up 7 bases and V 5 bases, and 10 bases lay outside the gene matches. Germline assignment: CDR1 LGHNT and CDR2 FRNRAP. This CDR3 spans 15 amino acids. In DNA form, the CDR3 reads TGTGCTAGTGGTGACAGGGAGCCGATTGGCGGGGAGCTGTTTTTT. Translated: CASGDREPIGGELFF.

The rearrangement joins TRBV7-6 to TRBJ1-1, with 8 bases lining up with TRBD1. The germline V gene has CDR1 SGHVS and CDR2 FNYEAQ. The V gene end was trimmed by 5 bases and the J gene end by 8 bases; junction bases not matched to a gene: 13. The CDR3 runs to 15 residues. This CDR3 is CASSHTTGVRGEAFF. The CDR3 coding sequence is TGTGCCAGCAGCCACACGACAGGGGTAAGGGGCGAAGCTTTCTTT.

The V call is TRBV6-2 or TRBV6-3, the J call TRBJ2-1, with 10 bases identical to TRBD2. V was pared by 4 bases and J by 7 bases, with 10 bases of the junction left unmatched. CDR1 and CDR2 (germline): MNHEY, SVGEGT. CDR3 length: 16 amino acids. The DNA of the CDR3 is TGTGCCAGCAGTTCTGGAGCGGGAGGGCCCTCGAATGAGCAGTTCTTC. This encodes CASSSGAGGPSNEQFF.

The chain joins TRBV7-2 to TRBJ2-1; D uncertain. V lost 1 base, J lost 8 bases, and 6 bases lay in between. From germline, CDR1 is SGHTA and CDR2 FQGNSA. CDR3 size: 12 residues. The CDR3 nucleotides are TGTGCCAGCAGCTTAGATGCGGATGAGCAGTTCTTC. Protein: CASSLDADEQFF. The full variable domain, its missing parts supplied by reference TRBV7-2 and TRBJ2-1, is GAGVSQSPSNKVTEKGKDVELRCDPISGHTALYWYRQSLGQGLEFLIYFQGNSAPDKSGLPSDRFSAERTGGSVSTLTIQRTQQEDSAVYLCASSLDADEQFFGPGTRLTVL.

The CDR3 sequence is CASSFQGRKPEAFF. The CDR3 nucleotides are TGTGCCAGCAGCTTCCAGGGACGGAAGCCTGAAGCTTTCTTT. The chain is built from TRBV7-9 and TRBJ1-1, with a possible D match to TRBD1 (5 bases). Trimming removed 3 bases at V and 6 bases at J, with 14 bases between. Germline assignment: CDR1 SEHNR and CDR2 FQNEAQ (reference sequence). This CDR3 spans 14 amino acids.

The chain carries TRBV2 and TRBJ2-5, with 8 bases matching TRBD2. V lost 7 bases to trimming and J lost 3 bases; unmatched junction nucleotides: 10. This CDR3 has 15 amino acids. Germline-derived CDR1 and CDR2 are SNHLY and FYNNEI. CDR3 sequence (DNA): TGTGCCAGCACGCTGGAGGCGGGGGGTAAAGAGACCCAGTACTTC. It is translated as CASTLEAGGKETQYF.

The chain couples TRBV19 to TRBJ2-5; 10 bases match TRBD2. Unmatched junction bases numbered 12, after V lost 9 bases and J lost 5 bases. The CDR3 loop spans 15 amino acids. Germline CDR1 and CDR2: LNHDA and SQIVND (reference sequence). The DNA of the CDR3 is TGTGCCAGCCAAAAGGTAGCGGGGGGAAGTGAGACCCAGTACTTC. Protein sequence: CASQKVAGGSETQYF. The full variable domain, its missing parts supplied by reference TRBV19 and TRBJ2-5, is DGGITQSPKYLFRKEGQNVTLSCEQNLNHDAMYWYRQDPGQGLRLIYYSQIVNDFQKGDIAEGYSVSREKKESFPLTVTSAQKNPTAFYLCASQKVAGGSETQYFGPGTRLLVL.

This chain links TRBV7-8 with TRBJ2-7, with D possibly called TRBD1 or TRBD2 (5 bases each). The CDR3 is made up of 15 amino acids. Germline assignment: CDR1 SGHVS and CDR2 FQNEAQ. V lost 2 bases and J 2 bases, leaving 13 bases between the germline ends. CDR3 coding DNA: TGTGCCAGCAGCTTAAACGGGGCCGAACCCTACGAGCAGTACTTC. It specifies CASSLNGAEPYEQYF.

The chain recombines TRBV11-3 with TRBJ2-1, with a weak D call TRBD2 (6 bases). The CDR3 has 16 amino acids. Trimming cost V 3 bases and J 7 bases, with 19 bases left between them. CDR1 and CDR2 (germline): SGHNT, YENEEA. The CDR3 bases are TGTGCCAGCAGCTTCGTATCCGCTTCGGAGGGAAATGAGCAGTTCTTC. It is translated as CASSFVSASEGNEQFF.

This clone was found once. V and J are TRBV9 and TRBJ1-1, with D hard to call. This CDR3 spans 14 amino acids. V was cut by 0 bases and J by 9 bases, with 15 bases left in between. Germline V lookup: CDR1 SGDLS, CDR2 YYNGEE. The chain's CDR3 is CASSVALRPDKAFF. In DNA form, the CDR3 reads TGTGCCAGCAGCGTAGCTTTAAGGCCCGACAAAGCTTTCTTT.

This rearrangement joins TRBV7-9 to TRBJ2-1; D is possibly TRBD2 (5 bases). The germline V gene encodes CDR1 SEHNR and CDR2 FQNEAQ (reference sequence). V lost 4 bases to trimming and J lost 6 bases, with 19 bases between them. CDR3 size: 16 residues. The CDR3 sequence is CASSSTTGTATNEQFF. The CDR3 DNA is TGTGCCAGCAGCTCGACTACCGGAACAGCTACCAATGAGCAGTTCTTC.